This T cell receptor (beta chain) was retrieved from a study of post-analysis software for immune sequencing data (dated by TCRdb to 2014 to 2015). In terms of the full investigation: Disease courses on record covered relapsing-remitting, secondary progressive and progressive-relapsing multiple sclerosis, though some patients had no subtype annotation. The patient repertoires were compared against roughly 12 previously published healthy control repertoires obtained from donors aged 6 to 25 years. A subset of samples was prepared in parallel using single-end sample barcoding, then pooled and co-amplified after Illumina adapter ligation. Broad study findings and their caveats: Strong co-clustering of samples prepared in the same batch was shown by direct clustering with F measure, prompting a batch-effect correction. Roughly 5 TRBV segments, including TRBV5-6, TRBV5-1 and TRBV20-1, were significantly more frequent in patients than controls. Compared with controls, multiple sclerosis patients had significantly lower normalized Chao1 diversity, a finding suggesting substantial peripheral T-cell clonal expansion. The control group was slightly older than the multiple sclerosis patient group.

As concerns this clonotype: Its antigen remains undetermined. No base-level quality is on record; no much larger clone is a single base apart.

Receptors were amplified or captured by PCR. The sequencer listed for this sample is Illumina HiSeq 2500. To reduce PCR and sequencing biases, unique molecular identifiers were incorporated into the TCR beta cDNA libraries. Roughly 500,000 cDNA molecules were obtained for every 1 to 10 million input T cells, so each molecule roughly corresponded to one T cell. The patient libraries were prepared and sequenced with the same protocol used for the earlier healthy control dataset. Within a given batch, samples were prepared together, multiplexed and sequenced on the same HiSeq lane. As for the original processing: Raw barcoded reads were processed with MIGEC, and single-read molecular identifier groups were discarded before consensus assembly and CDR3 extraction. Clonotype tables were post-analysed with VDJtools, normalizing diversity by down-sampling all datasets to the smallest sample size. To correct batch-related cross-sample contamination, repertoire overlap clustering matched CDR3 amino acid sequences but not nucleotide sequences. The public reads were run again by TCRdb, first through fastp at Q25 and then through MiXCR, and only productive beta chains were kept. For every CDR3 protein sequence, its rows merge into one entry that carries the most common genes and DNA. TCRdb's processing, not the authors' own work, is the source of the V and J calls. The sample table records some 500,000 distinct CDR3 sequences; around 40% of these occur just once. About 12% of the sample is held by the ten biggest clonotypes.

To demonstrate the VDJtools post-analysis software, the study profiled TCR beta repertoires from the peripheral blood of about a dozen young patients with multiple sclerosis. The multiple sclerosis patients were children and adolescents ranging in age from roughly 6 to 16 years. V was cut back by 7 bases and J by 2 bases, leaving a gap of 21 bases between them. Spanning cysteine to phenylalanine, the CDR3 consists of 17 amino acids. Left in the record is the CDR3 DNA by itself, 51 bases read in frame from the first base. Sequenced input: blood. The source of this sequence is a girl between 5 and 17 years old with multiple sclerosis. The V gene is TRBV12-3 or TRBV12-4 and the J gene is TRBJ2-1; possibly the D gene is TRBD2, per 5 matching bases. This receptor carries the CDR3 CASNFAFSEITYNEQFF. The bases read TGTGCCAGCAATTTCGCCTTTAGCGAGATCACCTACAATGAGCAGTTCTTC.